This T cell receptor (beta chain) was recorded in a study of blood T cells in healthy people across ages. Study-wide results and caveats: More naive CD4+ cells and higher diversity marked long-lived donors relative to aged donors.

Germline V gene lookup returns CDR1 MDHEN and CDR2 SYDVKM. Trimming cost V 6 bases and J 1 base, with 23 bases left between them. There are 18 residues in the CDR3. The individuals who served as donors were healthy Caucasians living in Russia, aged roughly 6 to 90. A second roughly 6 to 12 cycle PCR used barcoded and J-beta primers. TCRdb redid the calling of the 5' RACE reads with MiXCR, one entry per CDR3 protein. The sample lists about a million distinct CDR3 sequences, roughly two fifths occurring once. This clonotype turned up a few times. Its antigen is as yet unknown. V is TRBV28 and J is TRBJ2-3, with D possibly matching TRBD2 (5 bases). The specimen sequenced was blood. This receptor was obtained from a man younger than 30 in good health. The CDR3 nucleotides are TGTGCCAGCAGGACGGAGTACCTGAGGGATTCGGGCACAGATACGCAGTATTTT. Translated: CASRTEYLRDSGTDTQYF.